This T cell receptor (beta chain) was obtained from a study of beta chain features in type 1 diabetes. Sequenced material consisted of expressed TCRB transcripts (all of the isolated RNA was reverse transcribed). Only in-frame clones appear in the TCRdb table, and some are missing; sequencing was by immunoSEQ multiplex PCR. The data hold more than 150,000 clones, with approximately 9% observed a single time. CDR1 SGHVS and CDR2 FQNEAQ come from the germline V gene. The ends lost 2 bases at V and 6 bases at J; junction bases unmatched: 7. The CDR3 extends over 16 amino acids. The sequence was obtained from a young woman in good health. The genes are TRBV7-8 and TRBJ2-2; 9 bases are shared with TRBD1. The sample taken for sequencing was central memory CD4+ T cells from blood. The CDR3 DNA sequence: TGTGCCAGCAGCTTATACCGGGACAGGGTCGCCGGGGAGCTGTTTTTT. Translation: CASSLYRDRVAGELFF.